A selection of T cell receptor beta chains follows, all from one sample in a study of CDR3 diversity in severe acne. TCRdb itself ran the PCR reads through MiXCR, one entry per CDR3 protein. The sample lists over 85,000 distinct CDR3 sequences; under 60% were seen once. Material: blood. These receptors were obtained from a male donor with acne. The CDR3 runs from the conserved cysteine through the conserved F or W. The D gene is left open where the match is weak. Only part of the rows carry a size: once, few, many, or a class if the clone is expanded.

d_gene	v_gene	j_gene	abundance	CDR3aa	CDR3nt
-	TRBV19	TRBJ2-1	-	CASSIGRTDEQFF	TGTGCCAGTAGTATCGGGAGAACCGATGAGCAGTTCTTC
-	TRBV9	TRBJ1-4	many	CASSVGTGGIEKLFF	TGTGCCAGCAGCGTAGGCACTGGGGGTATTGAAAAACTGTTTTTT
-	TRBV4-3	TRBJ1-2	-	CASSQDFLEGMDGYTF	TGCGCCAGCAGCCAAGATTTTCTCGAGGGGATGGATGGCTACACCTTC
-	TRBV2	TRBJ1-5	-	CASNYRDGRNQPQHF	TGTGCCAGCAATTACAGGGATGGGAGGAATCAGCCCCAGCATTTT
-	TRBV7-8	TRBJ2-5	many	CASSFRSGDGTQYF	TGTGCCAGCAGCTTCCGATCAGGGGACGGGACCCAGTACTTC
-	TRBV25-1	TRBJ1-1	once	CASSELGDGPEAFF	TGTGCCAGCAGTGAGTTAGGGGACGGACCTGAAGCTTTCTTT
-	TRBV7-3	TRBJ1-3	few	CASSYGGSGNTIYF	TGTGCCAGCAGCTACGGGGGATCCGGAAACACCATATATTTT
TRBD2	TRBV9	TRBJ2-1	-	CASSVHGTSGLLYNEQFF	TGTGCCAGCAGCGTACACGGGACTAGCGGGCTACTCTACAATGAGCAGTTCTTC
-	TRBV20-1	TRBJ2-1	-	CSARATGTHNEQFF	TGCAGTGCTAGAGCCACCGGGACCCACAATGAGCAGTTCTTC
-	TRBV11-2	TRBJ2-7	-	CASSSNRDGEQYF	TGTGCCAGCAGTTCTAACCGGGACGGCGAGCAGTACTTC
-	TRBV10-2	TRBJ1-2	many	CASSESRGGNGYTF	TGCGCCAGCAGTGAGTCGAGAGGCGGGAATGGCTACACCTTC
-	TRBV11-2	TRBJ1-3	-	CASSLGIGPGNTIYF	TGTGCCAGCAGCTTAGGCATCGGCCCTGGAAACACCATATATTTT
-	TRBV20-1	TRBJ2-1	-	CSAMGQNVYNEQFF	TGCAGTGCTATGGGACAAAACGTGTACAATGAGCAGTTCTTC
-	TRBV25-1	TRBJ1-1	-	CASSVVGSTEAFF	TGTGCCAGCAGCGTAGTAGGGTCCACTGAAGCTTTCTTT
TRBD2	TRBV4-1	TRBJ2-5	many	CASSQDMGLAGAQETQYF	TGCGCCAGCAGCCAAGATATGGGACTAGCGGGAGCGCAAGAGACCCAGTACTTC
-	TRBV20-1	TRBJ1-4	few	CSARDVKLFF	TGCAGTGCTAGAGATGTAAAACTGTTTTTT
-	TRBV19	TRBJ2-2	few	CASMGRSNTGELFF	TGTGCCAGTATGGGACGGTCGAACACCGGGGAGCTGTTTTTT
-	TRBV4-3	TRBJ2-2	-	CASSLGDSYEQYFGRSGELFF	-
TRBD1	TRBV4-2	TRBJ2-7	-	CASSQVSTGAVYEQYF	TGTGCCAGCAGCCAAGTTTCTACAGGGGCAGTCTACGAGCAGTACTTC
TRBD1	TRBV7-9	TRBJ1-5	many	CATWTGDNQPQHF	TGTGCCACTTGGACAGGGGACAATCAGCCCCAGCATTTT
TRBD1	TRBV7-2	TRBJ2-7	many	CASSAQGASYEQYF	TGTGCCAGCAGCGCCCAGGGGGCGAGCTACGAGCAGTACTTC
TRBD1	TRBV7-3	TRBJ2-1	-	CASSLTPGQGSGEQFF	TGTGCCAGCAGCTTAACTCCGGGACAGGGGTCAGGTGAGCAGTTCTTC
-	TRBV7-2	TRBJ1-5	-	CASSLRDTQPQHF	TGTGCCAGCTCGCTCAGGGATACTCAGCCCCAGCATTTT
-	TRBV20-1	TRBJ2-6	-	CSANEHLTF	TGCAGTGCTAACGAACACCTGACTTTC
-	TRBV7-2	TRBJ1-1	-	CALDLQGGTEAFF	TGTGCGCTGGATCTCCAAGGTGGCACTGAAGCTTTCTTT
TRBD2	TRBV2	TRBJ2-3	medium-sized	CASSGGDTQYF	TGTGCCAGCAGCGGGGGGGATACGCAGTATTTT
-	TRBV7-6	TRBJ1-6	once	CASGDGLNSPPHF	TGTGCCAGCGGGGACGGTCTAAATTCACCCCCCCACTTT
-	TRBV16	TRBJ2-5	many	CASSQSYRESGETQYF	TGTGCCAGCAGCCAATCCTACAGGGAAAGTGGAGAGACCCAGTACTTC
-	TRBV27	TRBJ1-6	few	CASSSYSGQGNSPLHF	TGTGCCAGCAGCTCCTACTCGGGGCAGGGGAATTCACCCCTCCACTTT
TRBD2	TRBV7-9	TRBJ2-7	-	CASGGTTYEQYF	TGTGCCAGCGGAGGGACTACCTACGAGCAGTACTTC
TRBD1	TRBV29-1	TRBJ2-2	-	CSVEDRVSNTGELFF	TGCAGCGTAGAGGACAGGGTCTCGAACACCGGGGAGCTGTTTTTT